This T cell receptor beta chain was found in a study of shared clonotypes between healthy human individuals. Looking at the study overall: Each donor contributed plates that comprised three CD4 naive, three CD4 memory, two CD8 naive and one CD8 memory. Overall study results and limits: Richness estimates generally favored naive over memory subsets.

Some clones are missing from TCRdb's copy, which holds only in-frame ones; the method was immunoSEQ multiplex PCR. The table has under 1,100,000 clones, around 76% seen once. V shed 3 bases and J shed 14 bases, with 18 bases lying between them. The CDR3 runs 13 residues. Looked up from germline, CDR1 is ENHRY and CDR2 is SYGVKD. Points on this clone: Its target is not known.

The J gene is TRBJ2-3, the V gene TRBV10-3; no clear D. This clonotype originated in a man between 18 and 35 years old in good health. Sequences were obtained from memory CD4+ T cells sorted from blood. Subset noted: CD45RA-negative fraction. Here the CDR3 DNA reads TGTGCCATCAGTGACGGTGTGGTGGATCCGCCGTATTTT. As protein: CAISDGVVDPPYF.